Listed here are 31 T cell receptor beta chains from one sample, sequenced in a study of blood T cell repertoires in COVID-19 (TCRdb year 2020). To prepare the library, the immunoSEQ multiplex PCR assay was applied. TCRdb re-hosts the immuneACCESS table, in-frame sequences only. Its copies lack some clones; in the studies checked, an unresolved V gene accounts for under half of them, and the cause for the rest is not known. The table for this sample lists 400,000 to 500,000 clones; approximately 87% of them were counted only once. 1.8% of the sample comes from the top ten. The sequencing sample was made of PBMCs or T cells enriched from blood (not recorded which). These TCRs come from a middle-aged woman who had recovered from COVID-19.

This clone was seen repeatedly, ten times or more. The sample carries other DNA sequences with the same CDR3. The V and J genes are TRBV6-4 and TRBJ2-1; 9 bases are shared with TRBD2. With V trimmed by 0 bases and J by 4 bases, 1 base remained unmatched. Looked up from germline, CDR1 is MRHNA and CDR2 is SNTAGT. The CDR3 totals 15 residues. CDR3 coding DNA: TGTGCCAGCAGTGACTCTAGCGGGAGTTACAATGAGCAGTTCTTC. Its translation is CASSDSSGSYNEQFF.

This clone was recorded once. The chain joins TRBV5-8 to TRBJ2-1; 7 bases agree with TRBD2. Looked up from germline, CDR1 is SGHTS and CDR2 is YDEGEE. The V segment lost 5 bases and the J segment 6 bases; nucleotides outside the gene matches: 8. This CDR3 comprises 14 residues. In nucleotides, the CDR3 is TGTGCCAGCAGTTCGGGAGGCATGATCAATGAGCAGTTCTTC. Its protein is CASSSGGMINEQFF.

This clone was detected once. The J gene is TRBJ1-2, the V gene TRBV4-2; a possible D gene is TRBD1 (5 bases). Germline V CDR1 and CDR2: LGHNA, YNFKEQ. V dropped 0 bases and J dropped 8 bases, with 13 bases sitting between them. The CDR3 sequence is 14 residues long. CDR3 sequence: CASSQDGQGRGYTF. The CDR3 DNA reads TGTGCCAGCAGCCAAGATGGCCAGGGAAGGGGCTACACCTTC.

V gene TRBV2 combines with J gene TRBJ2-2; the D gene is possibly TRBD2 (5 bases). V was trimmed by 6 bases and J by 2 bases, leaving 10 bases between them. The length of the CDR3 is 14 residues. From germline, CDR1 is SNHLY and CDR2 FYNNEI. The CDR3 DNA is TGTGCCAGCAGACCTCTAGCAAACACCGGGGAGCTGTTTTTT. Translated: CASRPLANTGELFF.

V gene TRBV2 combines with J gene TRBJ1-1; D is unresolved. Germline loops: CDR1 SNHLY, CDR2 FYNNEI. The CDR3 consists of 13 residues. V lost 7 bases and J 4 bases, leaving 13 bases between the germline ends. CDR3 nucleotides: TGTGCCAGCAATCGAGAGGCGAGCACTGAAGCTTTCTTT. Translation gives CASNREASTEAFF.

This clone turned up a few times. The V and J genes are TRBV5-8 and TRBJ1-4, with TRBD1 matching 8 bases. Germline values: CDR1 SGHTS, CDR2 YDEGEE. The trim removed 3 bases at V and 3 bases at J, leaving 7 bases unmatched. CDR3 length equals 16 residues. The CDR3 sequence: CASSSFGTGPNEKLFF. CDR3 in DNA: TGTGCCAGCAGCTCTTTCGGGACAGGTCCTAATGAAAAACTGTTTTTT.

This clone was counted between two and nine times. The chain is built from TRBV4-3 and TRBJ1-3; no clear D. V was shortened by 0 bases and J by 0 bases, with 9 bases between the two germline ends. The CDR3 sequence is 16 residues long. CDR1 and CDR2 (germline): LGHNA, YSLEER. The CDR3: CASSQDGGSSGNTIYF. The CDR3 DNA follows: TGCGCCAGCAGCCAAGATGGTGGCAGCTCTGGAAACACCATATATTTT.

This clone came up a few times. This sequence joins TRBV7-8 and TRBJ1-2, with D possibly TRBD1 on 6 matching bases. CDR1 and CDR2 from the germline V gene are SGHVS and FQNEAQ. The CDR3 has 15 residues. V was trimmed by 1 base and J by 2 bases, leaving 11 bases between them. CDR3 nucleotide sequence: TGTGCCAGCAGCTTAGACGACAGGCCAAACTATGGCTACACCTTC. Protein sequence: CASSLDDRPNYGYTF.

This chain joins TRBV2 and TRBJ2-7, with D possibly TRBD1 on 5 matching bases. The CDR3 is 13 amino acids. Trimming left V 3 bases short and J 2 bases short, with 8 bases between. Germline-derived CDR1 and CDR2 are SNHLY and FYNNEI. The CDR3: CASSEQQAYEQYF. In DNA, the CDR3 is TGTGCCAGCAGTGAGCAACAGGCCTACGAGCAGTACTTC.

This sequence joins TRBV7-9 and TRBJ1-1, with D perhaps matching TRBD1 (6 bases). V dropped 5 bases and J dropped 2 bases, with 15 bases sitting between them. The CDR3 runs 15 residues. Germline V CDR1 and CDR2: SEHNR, FQNEAQ (reference sequence). CDR3 residues: CASSDKTGDNTEAFF. The CDR3, as DNA: TGTGCCAGCAGCGACAAGACAGGCGATAACACTGAAGCTTTCTTT.

The chain couples TRBV6-2 or TRBV6-3 to TRBJ2-1, with a weak D call TRBD2 (5 bases). Germline CDR1 is MNHEY and CDR2 is SVGEGT. V lost 6 bases to trimming and J lost 7 bases, with 16 bases between them. This CDR3 comprises 14 residues. The CDR3 nucleotides read TGTGCCAGCAGCGGAGGACGGCCAGAGAATGAGCAGTTCTTC. Protein product: CASSGGRPENEQFF.

This sequence joins TRBV13 and TRBJ2-2; D remains ambiguous. Germline V lookup: CDR1 PRHDT, CDR2 FYEKMQ (reference sequence). Trimming shortened V by 2 bases and J by 4 bases, and 11 bases separated the two germline ends. CDR3 length: 15 residues. CDR3 loop: CASSLTPVSTGELFF. The CDR3 DNA reads TGTGCCAGCAGCTTAACTCCCGTTAGCACCGGGGAGCTGTTTTTT. Variable domain in full (rest from reference TRBV13 and TRBJ2-2): AAGVIQSPRHLIKEKRETATLKCYPIPRHDTVYWYQQGPGQDPQFLISFYEKMQSDKGSIPDRFSAQQFSDYHSELNMSSLELGDSALYFCASSLTPVSTGELFFGEGSRLTVL.

The chain carries TRBV18 and TRBJ2-1; TRBD1 might be the D (6 bases). Germline V gene data show CDR1 as KGHSH and CDR2 as LQKENI. The V gene lost 4 bases and the J gene lost 4 bases, with 20 bases spanning the gap. The CDR3 totals 17 residues. CDR3 loop: CASSQEQGSGHYNEQFF. For the CDR3, the DNA is TGTGCCAGCTCACAGGAACAGGGTTCTGGTCATTACAATGAGCAGTTCTTC.

The chain carries TRBV7-2 and TRBJ2-1; 7 bases map to TRBD1. CDR3 length: 12 residues. J was trimmed by 14 bases and V by 5 bases; bases with no gene match: 9. Germline values: CDR1 SGHTA, CDR2 FQGNSA. The CDR3 spells CASSVQDRAKFF. The CDR3 bases are TGTGCCAGCAGCGTACAAGACAGGGCCAAGTTCTTC.

The chain joins TRBV10-2 to TRBJ1-1; D is ambiguous. The CDR3 loop spans 16 amino acids. CDR1 and CDR2 (germline): WSHSY, SAAADI. The V end lost 2 bases, the J end lost 4 bases, and 17 bases lay between the germline ends. The CDR3 coding sequence is TGCGCCAGCAGTGAGGATATGCGGGGAGGTATCACTGAAGCTTTCTTT. Translated, it gives CASSEDMRGGITEAFF.

J is TRBJ2-1 and V is TRBV29-1; D call uncertain. Trimming took 1 base from V and 2 from J, leaving 6 bases between them. Germline-derived CDR1 and CDR2 are SQVTM and ANQGSEA. The CDR3 totals 13 residues. In nucleotides, the CDR3 is TGCAGCGTTGAAGGGTTAGCCTACAATGAGCAGTTCTTC. This encodes CSVEGLAYNEQFF.

The genes are TRBV19 and TRBJ1-5; 12 bases map to TRBD1. Germline CDR1 is LNHDA and CDR2 is SQIVND (reference sequence). The J segment lost 7 bases and the V segment lost 6 bases, leaving 4 bases of the junction unmatched. The CDR3 totals 14 residues. CDR3 region: CASSGTGGRQPQHF. CDR3 coding DNA: TGTGCCAGTAGCGGGACAGGGGGCCGACAGCCCCAGCATTTT.

This clone has only one observation. The chain joins TRBV11-3 to TRBJ2-7; no reliable D call. There are 13 residues in the CDR3. Between the trimmed V and J ends, which lost 0 bases and 7 bases, there was a span of 10 bases. CDR1 is SGHNT, CDR2 YENEEA, per germline. The CDR3 sequence is CASSLDPEQEQYF. CDR3 DNA: TGTGCCAGCAGCTTAGATCCAGAACAAGAGCAGTACTTC.

The gene calls are TRBV4-2 and TRBJ2-2, with D perhaps TRBD1 (6 bases). The CDR3 totals 14 residues. Trimming cost V 0 bases and J 15 bases, with 17 bases left between them. The germline gives CDR1 LGHNA, CDR2 YNFKEQ. CDR3 amino acids: CASSQDWSTRGLFF. The CDR3 DNA sequence: TGTGCCAGCAGCCAAGATTGGTCCACTAGGGGGTTGTTTTTT.

The chain couples TRBV19 to TRBJ1-2; no definite D call. The CDR3 has 15 residues. With 11 bases removed from V and 6 bases from J, the gap between germline ends came to 25 bases. Germline lookup yields CDR1 LNHDA and CDR2 SQIVND (reference sequence). The chain's CDR3 is CAVKHPPSGGNGYTF. The CDR3 region has the DNA TGTGCCGTAAAACACCCTCCCTCTGGCGGGAATGGCTACACCTTC.

This rearrangement joins TRBV6-6 to TRBJ2-3; possibly TRBD2 for D (5 bases). Trimming left V 8 bases short and J 0 bases short, with 12 bases between. Germline V CDR1 and CDR2: MNHNY, SVGAGI (reference sequence). The CDR3 is made up of 14 amino acids. CDR3 in amino acids: CASHEAASTDTQYF. The CDR3 DNA follows: TGTGCCAGCCACGAAGCGGCAAGCACAGATACGCAGTATTTT.

The chain couples TRBV28 to TRBJ1-1, with TRBD1 identical over 10 bases. V lost 5 bases, J lost 1 base, and 7 bases stayed unmatched. This CDR3 region has 16 residues. The germline CDR1 and CDR2 sequences are MDHEN and SYDVKM. The CDR3 DNA reads TGTGCCAGCAGTCCTCGACAGGGGGCCGGGAACACTGAAGCTTTCTTT. This codes for CASSPRQGAGNTEAFF.

The chain joins TRBV27 to TRBJ1-4; no clear D gene. Trimming removed 3 bases from V and 2 bases from J, with 4 bases in between. Per germline, CDR1 MNHEY and CDR2 SMNVEV (reference sequence). The CDR3 is made up of 13 amino acids. This chain's CDR3 is CASSFGTNEKLFF. CDR3 bases: TGTGCCAGCAGTTTCGGTACTAATGAAAAACTGTTTTTT.

The chain employs TRBV6-5 and TRBJ1-1; TRBD1 agrees at 10 bases. The V segment lost 7 bases and the J segment 0 bases; nucleotides outside the gene matches: 5. There are 15 residues in the CDR3. Germline assignment: CDR1 MNHEY and CDR2 SVGAGI. The CDR3 sequence is CASNLGQGVNTEAFF. Written as DNA, the CDR3 is TGTGCCAGCAATCTCGGACAGGGGGTGAACACTGAAGCTTTCTTT.

This chain connects TRBV19 to TRBJ2-5, with D tentatively TRBD1 (6 bases). CDR1 and CDR2 (germline): LNHDA, SQIVND (reference sequence). Trimming shortened V by 1 base and J by 1 base, and 10 bases separated the two germline ends. The length of the CDR3 is 15 residues. The CDR3 loop reads CASSIGGRFQETQYF. CDR3 DNA: TGTGCCAGTAGTATAGGGGGGCGGTTCCAAGAGACCCAGTACTTC.

V and J are TRBV10-3 and TRBJ1-4, with D perhaps matching TRBD1 (6 bases). The CDR3 loop spans 16 amino acids. Trimming removed 2 bases from V and 0 bases from J, with 10 bases in between. The V gene's germline CDR1 is ENHRY and CDR2 SYGVKD. CDR3 residues: CAISEREGATNEKLFF. CDR3 coding DNA: TGTGCCATCAGTGAGAGGGAGGGGGCAACTAATGAAAAACTGTTTTTT.

In its sample, this clone was seen once. J is TRBJ2-7 and V is TRBV10-3, with D maybe TRBD2 (5 bases). This CDR3 spans 12 amino acids. V gave up 6 bases and J gave up 4 bases, with 10 bases separating them. Germline CDR1 reads ENHRY; CDR2 reads SYGVKD. This CDR3 reads CAISPGEYEQYF. The CDR3 DNA is TGTGCCATCAGCCCCGGGGAGTACGAGCAGTACTTC.

The genes are TRBV5-1 and TRBJ2-3, with D unresolved. The CDR3 has 15 amino acids. CDR1 and CDR2 (germline): SGHRS, YFSETQ. V was pared by 0 bases and J by 4 bases, with 12 bases between. CDR3 nucleotide sequence: TGCGCCAGCAGCTTGGTGGTTGGAGCACCAGATACGCAGTATTTT. This translates into CASSLVVGAPDTQYF.

The V and J genes are TRBV24-1 and TRBJ2-1; 8 bases map to TRBD1. The CDR3 length is 12 residues. V lost 9 bases, J lost 5 bases, and 2 bases stayed unmatched. Germline-derived CDR1 and CDR2 are KGHDR and SFDVKD. The CDR3 spells CATRQGHNEQFF. For the CDR3, the DNA is TGTGCCACCCGACAGGGGCACAATGAGCAGTTCTTC.

The chain combines TRBV12-5 with TRBJ2-3, with D possibly matching TRBD2 (6 bases). V lost 0 bases to trimming and J lost 2 bases, with 21 bases between them. This CDR3 comprises 19 residues. Germline V gene lookup returns CDR1 LGHNT and CDR2 FRNRAP. The CDR3 DNA is TGTGCTAGTGGTTTGGTACTAGCCGCTTATAGCGGATCCACAGATACGCAGTATTTT. This codes for CASGLVLAAYSGSTDTQYF.

The rearrangement joins TRBV11-3 to TRBJ2-3, with D perhaps TRBD2 (6 bases). This CDR3 region has 15 residues. Germline V gene lookup returns CDR1 SGHNT and CDR2 YENEEA. The V end was cut by 4 bases, the J end by 5 bases, with 16 bases between. This chain's CDR3 is CASSSGDSAVDTQYF. Here the CDR3 DNA reads TGTGCCAGCAGCTCGGGAGACTCGGCTGTAGATACGCAGTATTTT.